The present T cell receptor (beta chain) was sequenced within a study of T cells in Graves' hyperthyroidism and ophthalmopathy. Findings of the study overall: Blood held most thyroid clonotypes expanded above 0.001 frequency. From stable hyperthyroidism, ophthalmopathy was set apart by a 13 V-J model.

Amplification of TCR beta CDR3 regions was performed using RNA transcripts as template. The HTBI primer set drove a first-round RT-PCR of the TCR CDR3. MiXCR was run by TCRdb on the multiplex PCR reads, yielding one entry per CDR3 protein. The sample holds 300,000 to 450,000 distinct CDR3 sequences; approximately 14% are singletons and the top ten take about 30%. Orbital computed tomography, thyroid ultrasound, serum thyroxine and TRAb, and clinical symptoms together informed the diagnoses. Any symptoms of ophthalmopathy came after the first hyperthyroidism diagnosis, from which the blood sample dates. In the case of this clonotype: What it recognizes is unknown.

The receptor's source is a woman under 30 with Graves' hyperthyroidism that later progressed to Graves' ophthalmopathy. Sequencing was performed on blood.

This chain's CDR3 is CAWKWVTSTGEQFF. CDR3 in DNA: TGTGCCTGGAAGTGGGTAACTAGCACCGGTGAGCAGTTCTTC. The chain has TRBV30 and TRBJ2-1; D possibly corresponds to TRBD2 (6 bases). Trimming took off 4 bases at V and 9 bases at J, with 19 bases between the two ends. Germline V gives CDR1 GTSNPN, CDR2 SVGIG (reference sequence). The CDR3 covers 14 residues.